The clone carrying this T cell receptor (beta chain) was detected many times. The data are from a study of T cells in Graves' hyperthyroidism and ophthalmopathy. The study enrolled patients aged 18 to 65 with newly diagnosed hyperthyroidism of under 2 months' duration. RNA transcripts yielded amplified TCR beta CDR3 regions. HTBI primers drove first-round RT-PCR of the TCR CDR3. TCRdb reanalysed the multiplex PCR reads using MiXCR and keeps one entry per CDR3 protein. This table has around 440,000 distinct CDR3 sequences, 15% to 18% appearing once. This CDR3 spans 14 amino acids. The V gene end was trimmed by 4 bases and the J gene end by 5 bases; junction bases not matched to a gene: 8. CDR1 and CDR2 (germline): SGHRS, YFSETQ.

The sequenced material came from blood. The sequence came from a woman aged 18-29 years with Graves' hyperthyroidism. The V call is TRBV5-1, the J call TRBJ1-1; 7 nucleotides match TRBD1. The CDR3 bases are TGCGCCAGCAGCCTAAACCCAGGGGGGACTGAAGCTTTCTTT. This gives the protein CASSLNPGGTEAFF. The full variable domain, in which reference TRBV5-1 and TRBJ1-1 provide the parts outside the CDR3, is KAGVTQTPRYLIKTRGQQVTLSCSPISGHRSVSWYQQTPGQGLQFLFEYFSETQRNKGNFPGRFSGRQFSNSRSEMNVSTLELGDSALYLCASSLNPGGTEAFFGQGTRLTVV.